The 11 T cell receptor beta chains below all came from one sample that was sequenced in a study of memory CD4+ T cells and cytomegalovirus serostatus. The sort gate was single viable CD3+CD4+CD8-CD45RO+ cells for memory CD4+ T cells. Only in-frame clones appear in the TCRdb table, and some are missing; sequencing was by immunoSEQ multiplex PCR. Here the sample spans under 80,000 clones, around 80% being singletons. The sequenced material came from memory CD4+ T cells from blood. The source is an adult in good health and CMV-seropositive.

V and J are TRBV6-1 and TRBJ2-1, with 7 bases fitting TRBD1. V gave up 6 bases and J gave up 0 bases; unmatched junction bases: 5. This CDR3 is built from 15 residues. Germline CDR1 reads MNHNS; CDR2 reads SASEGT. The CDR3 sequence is CASSIQGSSYNEQFF. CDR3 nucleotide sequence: TGTGCCAGCAGCATACAGGGGAGCTCCTACAATGAGCAGTTCTTC.

CDR3 amino acids: CASSQGQRNTGELFF. The CDR3 DNA reads TGTGCCAGCAGCCAGGGACAGAGGAACACCGGGGAGCTGTTTTTT. The genes are TRBV4-2 and TRBJ2-2, with 7 bases that match TRBD1. The germline V gene has CDR1 LGHNA and CDR2 YNFKEQ. This CDR3 spans 15 amino acids. Losses at the gene ends were 3 bases for V and 1 base for J; bases not matched to a gene: 2.

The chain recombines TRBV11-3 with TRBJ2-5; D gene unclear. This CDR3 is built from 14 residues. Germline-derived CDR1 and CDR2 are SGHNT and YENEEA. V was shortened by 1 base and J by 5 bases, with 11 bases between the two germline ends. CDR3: CASSLVGVWETQYF. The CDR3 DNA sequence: TGTGCCAGCAGCTTAGTTGGGGTGTGGGAGACCCAGTACTTC. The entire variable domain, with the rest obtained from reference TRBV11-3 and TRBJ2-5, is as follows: EAGVVQSPRYKIIEKKQPVAFWCNPISGHNTLYWYLQNLGQGPELLIRYENEEAVDDSQLPKDRFSAERLKGVDSTLKIQPAELGDSAVYLCASSLVGVWETQYFGPGTRLLVL.

This CDR3 is CASSLSLAGQEKEVGHF. CDR3 coding DNA: TGTGCCAGCAGTTTATCTCTTGCGGGACAGGAAAAGGAGGTTGGCCACTTT. This chain links TRBV28 with TRBJ1-6, with 8 bases lining up with TRBD1. V was clipped by 1 base and J by 18 bases; unmatched bases: 20. The V gene's germline CDR1 is MDHEN and CDR2 SYDVKM. This CDR3 spans 17 amino acids.

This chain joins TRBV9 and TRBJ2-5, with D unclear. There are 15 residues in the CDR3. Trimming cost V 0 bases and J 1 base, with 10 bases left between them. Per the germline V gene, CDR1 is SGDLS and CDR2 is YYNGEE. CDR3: CASSVGLMAQETQYF. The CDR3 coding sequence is TGTGCCAGCAGCGTAGGTCTGATGGCCCAAGAGACCCAGTACTTC.

DNA for the CDR3: TGCAGCTCGGCGTTTCAGGGGACCCAGTACTTC. Its protein product is CSSAFQGTQYF. V usage is TRBV29-1 and J usage is TRBJ2-5; TRBD1 might be the D (5 bases). Germline values: CDR1 SQVTM, CDR2 ANQGSEA. This CDR3 spans 11 amino acids. V lost 8 bases and J 7 bases, leaving 14 bases between the germline ends.

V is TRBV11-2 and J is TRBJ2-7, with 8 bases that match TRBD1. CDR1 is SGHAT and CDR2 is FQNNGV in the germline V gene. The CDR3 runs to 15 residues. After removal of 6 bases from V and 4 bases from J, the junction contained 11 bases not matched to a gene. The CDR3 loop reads CASRPPGQALYEQYF. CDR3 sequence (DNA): TGTGCCAGCAGGCCACCGGGACAGGCCTTATACGAGCAGTACTTC. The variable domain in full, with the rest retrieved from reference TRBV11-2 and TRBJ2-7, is EAGVAQSPRYKIIEKRQSVAFWCNPISGHATLYWYQQILGQGPKLLIQFQNNGVVDDSQLPKDRFSAERLKGVDSTLKIQPAKLEDSAVYLCASRPPGQALYEQYFGPGTRLTVT.

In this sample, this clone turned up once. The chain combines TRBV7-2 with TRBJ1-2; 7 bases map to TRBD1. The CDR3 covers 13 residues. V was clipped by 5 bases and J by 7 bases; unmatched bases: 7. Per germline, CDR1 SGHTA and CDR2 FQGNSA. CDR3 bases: TGTGCCAGCAGCAACCGGGACAGTGGTGGCTACACCTTC. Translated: CASSNRDSGGYTF.

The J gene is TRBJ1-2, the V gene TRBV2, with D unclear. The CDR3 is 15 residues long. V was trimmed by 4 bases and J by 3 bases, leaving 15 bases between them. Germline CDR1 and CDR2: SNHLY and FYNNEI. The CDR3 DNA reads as TGTGCCAGCAGTGTCGGAAGCCCAGATCACTATGGCTACACCTTC. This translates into CASSVGSPDHYGYTF.

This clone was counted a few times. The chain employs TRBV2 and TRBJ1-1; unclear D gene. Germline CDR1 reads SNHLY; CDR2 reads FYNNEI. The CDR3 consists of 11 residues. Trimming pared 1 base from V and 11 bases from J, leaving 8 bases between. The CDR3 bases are TGTGCCAGCAGTGAAGTCTCTGCCGCTTTCTTT. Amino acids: CASSEVSAAFF.

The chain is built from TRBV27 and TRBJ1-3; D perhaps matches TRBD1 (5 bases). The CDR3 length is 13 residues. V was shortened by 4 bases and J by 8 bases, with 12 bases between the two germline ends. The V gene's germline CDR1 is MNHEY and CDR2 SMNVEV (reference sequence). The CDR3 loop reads CASSSPMGDTIYF. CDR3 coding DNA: TGTGCCAGCAGTTCCCCAATGGGGGACACCATATATTTT.